This paragraph reports one TCR beta chain. The target of this receptor is not known. Per-base quality was not reported, and no clone a single base away is much larger than it. The CDR3 starts with the cysteine, ends with the phenylalanine, and has 13 residues. The retained sequence is limited to the CDR3, 39 bases, with the frame set at the first base. Sequences MNHEY (CDR1) and SMNVEV (CDR2) are obtained from the germline V gene (reference sequence). After removal of 6 bases from V and 8 bases from J, the junction retains 3 bases not matched to a gene. Library prep was done by the immunoSEQ multiplex PCR assay. TCRdb took this table from immuneACCESS and kept in-frame rearrangements with V and J called. Such tables lack part of the clones; where checked against another copy, unresolved V genes explain under half of the gap, and the rest is unexplained. The sample data list around 50,000 clones, and around nine tenths of these were observed just once. The top ten clones comprise roughly 0.66% of the sample.

The data are from a study of T cell changes during pregnancy in multiple sclerosis (dated 2019 in TCRdb). Context from the whole study: In women with multiple sclerosis, the researchers looked at how the T cell repertoire shifted as pregnancy progressed.

Sequenced material: CD4+ T cells from peripheral blood mononuclear cells, taken after pregnancy. The TCR sequence derives from a female donor in good health, enrolled as a control in a pregnancy study. The sequence links TRBV27 to TRBJ2-1, and TRBD2 aligns with 11 junction nucleotides. The DNA is as follows: TGTGCCAGCAGGGTAGCGGGGGGGTATGAGCAGTTCTTC. Translated, this is CASRVAGGYEQFF.